One sample yielded the 5 T cell receptor beta chains listed below, sequenced in a study of T cell repertoires in cytomegalovirus infection. Their specific antigens are unknown. TCRdb independently ran MiXCR on the reads; one entry per CDR3 protein. Among roughly 700,000 distinct CDR3 sequences listed, about 33% were seen once. The sample was cultured PBMCs, taken from culture after CMV antigen stimulation. The receptors originated from a human donor in good health (CMV status not recorded). Some clones in this sample may be carry-over from other donors' samples.

The V gene is TRBV28, the J gene TRBJ1-1; D remains ambiguous. Trimming took 6 bases from V and 3 from J, leaving 14 bases between them. The germline V gene encodes CDR1 MDHEN and CDR2 SYDVKM. The CDR3 has 14 residues. CDR3 residues: CASSLHTLYTEAFF. The CDR3 bases are TGTGCCAGCAGCCTACACACTCTTTACACTGAAGCTTTCTTT.

J is TRBJ2-7 and V is TRBV19; 8 bases agree with TRBD1. The CDR3 runs 15 residues. CDR1 and CDR2 from the germline V gene are LNHDA and SQIVND (reference sequence). After removal of 3 bases from V and 1 base from J, the junction contained 5 bases not matched to a gene. The CDR3 DNA follows: TGTGCCAGTAGTATCGACAGGGGAGTATCCTACGAGCAGTACTTC. This sequence encodes CASSIDRGVSYEQYF.

Only a few counts were recorded for this clonotype. The chain employs TRBV6-1 and TRBJ2-1; maybe TRBD1 (5 bases). The germline V and J ends were trimmed by 6 bases and 1 base, with 13 bases remaining between them. Germline CDR1 MNHNS, CDR2 SASEGT. The CDR3 has 15 amino acids. The CDR3 reads CASRFLGQSYNEQFF. The CDR3 DNA is TGTGCCAGCAGGTTCCTGGGGCAGTCCTACAATGAGCAGTTCTTC.

The gene calls are TRBV10-2 and TRBJ2-3; TRBD1 aligns across 9 bases. V trimming: 5 bases; J trimming: 7 bases; junction bases outside the gene matches: 7. The CDR3 totals 14 residues. From germline, CDR1 is WSHSY and CDR2 SAAADI. The CDR3 reads CASSLTGGAYTQYF. The CDR3 DNA follows: TGCGCCAGCAGTCTGACAGGGGGAGCGTATACGCAGTATTTT.

V is TRBV2 and J is TRBJ1-2, with D hard to call. Per the germline V gene, CDR1 is SNHLY and CDR2 is FYNNEI. This CDR3 has 13 residues. V lost 2 bases to trimming and J lost 5 bases, with 9 bases between them. CDR3 sequence: CASSEQKLYGYTF. In DNA form, the CDR3 reads TGTGCCAGCAGTGAACAGAAGTTATATGGCTACACCTTC.